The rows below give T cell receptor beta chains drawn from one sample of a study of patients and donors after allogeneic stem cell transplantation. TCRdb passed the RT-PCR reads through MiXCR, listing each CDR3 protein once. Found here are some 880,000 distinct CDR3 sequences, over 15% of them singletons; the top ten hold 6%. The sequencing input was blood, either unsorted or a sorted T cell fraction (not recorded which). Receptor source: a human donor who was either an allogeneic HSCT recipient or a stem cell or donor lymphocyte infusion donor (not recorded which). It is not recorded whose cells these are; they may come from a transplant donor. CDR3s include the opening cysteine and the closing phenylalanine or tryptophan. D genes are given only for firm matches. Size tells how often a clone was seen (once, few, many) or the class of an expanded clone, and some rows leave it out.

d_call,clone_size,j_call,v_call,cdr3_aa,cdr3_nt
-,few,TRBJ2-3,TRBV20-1,CSASQDTQYF,TGCAGTGCTAGCCAGGATACGCAGTATTTT
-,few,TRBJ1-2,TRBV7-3,CASSIGVGYTF,TGTGCCAGCAGCATAGGGGTAGGCTACACCTTC
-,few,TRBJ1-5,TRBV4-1,CASSQGTLGTQPQHF,TGCGCCAGCAGCCAAGGGACATTAGGCACTCAGCCCCAGCATTTT
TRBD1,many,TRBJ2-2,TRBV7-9,CASSPGQGRTGELFF,TGTGCCAGCAGTCCTGGACAGGGTCGCACCGGGGAGCTGTTTTTT
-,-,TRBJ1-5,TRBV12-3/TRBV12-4,CASTSWQAGLTQPQHF,TGTGCCAGCACCTCTTGGCAGGCGGGGCTCACTCAGCCCCAGCATTTT
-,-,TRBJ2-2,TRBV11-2,CASSLDSRTAQAGELFF,TGTGCCAGCAGCTTAGATTCCCGGACGGCCCAGGCCGGGGAGCTGTTTTTT
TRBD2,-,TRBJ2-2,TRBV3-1,CASSLLRLAGGRNTGELFF,TGTGCCAGCAGCCTTCTACGACTAGCGGGGGGCCGGAACACCGGGGAGCTGTTTTTT
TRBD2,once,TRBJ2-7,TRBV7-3,CASSLQAGGYEQYF,TGTGCCAGCAGCTTACAAGCGGGAGGTTACGAGCAGTACTTC
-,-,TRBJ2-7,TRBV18,CASSPPRGGSGYEQYF,TGTGCCAGCTCACCACCGAGAGGGGGGAGCGGCTACGAGCAGTACTTC
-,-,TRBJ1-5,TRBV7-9,CAGRGNQPQHF,TGTGCCGGACGAGGGAATCAGCCCCAGCATTTT
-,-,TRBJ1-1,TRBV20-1,CSAPGLNTEAFF,TGCAGTGCTCCCGGTTTGAACACTGAAGCTTTCTTT
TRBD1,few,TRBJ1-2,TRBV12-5,CASGWTGYGYTF,TGTGCTAGTGGTTGGACAGGGTATGGCTACACCTTC
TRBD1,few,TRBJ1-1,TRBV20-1,CSARPTGNLNTEAFF,TGCAGTGCTAGACCGACAGGGAACTTGAACACTGAAGCTTTCTTT
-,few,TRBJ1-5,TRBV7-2,CASSEKDGRNQPQHF,TGTGCCAGCAGCGAAAAGGACGGCCGCAATCAGCCCCAGCATTTT
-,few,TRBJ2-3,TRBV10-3,CAIRGGGKTDTQYF,TGTGCCATCAGAGGAGGGGGTAAGACAGATACGCAGTATTTT
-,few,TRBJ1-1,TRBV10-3,CAISEGPGPTEAFF,TGTGCCATCAGTGAGGGACCGGGCCCCACTGAAGCTTTCTTT
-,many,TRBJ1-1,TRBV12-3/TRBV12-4,CASSSHTPATEAFF,TGTGCCAGCAGTTCTCATACCCCGGCGACTGAAGCTTTCTTT
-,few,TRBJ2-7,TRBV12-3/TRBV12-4,CASSFTQKKPYEQYF,TGTGCCAGCAGTTTCACACAGAAAAAACCCTACGAGCAGTACTTC